The 16 T cell receptor beta chains below all came from one sample that was sequenced in a study of technical replicates of blood from a few donors. Profiling relied on immunoSEQ multiplex PCR, and the TCRdb table lists in-frame clones only, not all of them. The sample lists around 80,000 clones; 95% to 98% were seen once. Specimen: T cells isolated from PBMCs. These receptor sequences come from a human donor in good health.

This chain connects TRBV11-2 to TRBJ2-7; 15 nucleotides match TRBD2. With 4 bases clipped from V and 2 bases from J, the junction kept 6 bases outside the gene matches. The CDR3 covers 17 residues. The germline V gene has CDR1 SGHAT and CDR2 FQNNGV. The CDR3: CASSSGTSGRKTYEQYF. DNA for the CDR3: TGTGCCAGCAGCTCTGGGACTAGCGGGAGGAAGACCTACGAGCAGTACTTC. Drawing the rest from reference TRBV11-2 and TRBJ2-7, the complete variable domain is EAGVAQSPRYKIIEKRQSVAFWCNPISGHATLYWYQQILGQGPKLLIQFQNNGVVDDSQLPKDRFSAERLKGVDSTLKIQPAKLEDSAVYLCASSSGTSGRKTYEQYFGPGTRLTVT.

CDR3 nucleotides: TGTGCCAGCAGCCAGCGACTCGGGACTAGCGTATGGAATGAGCAGTTCTTC. The encoded protein is CASSQRLGTSVWNEQFF. The rearrangement uses TRBV14 and TRBJ2-1, with 10 bases matching TRBD2. Germline CDR1 reads SGHDN; CDR2 reads FVKESK. J was trimmed by 7 bases and V by 3 bases; bases with no gene match: 12. The CDR3 loop spans 17 amino acids.

The chain is built from TRBV9 and TRBJ2-3; 7 nucleotides agree with TRBD1. Germline V CDR1 and CDR2: SGDLS, YYNGEE. There are 20 residues in the CDR3. The junction had 18 bases not matched to a gene; V was cut back by 0 bases and J by 2 bases. CDR3 in DNA: TGTGCCAGCAGCGTAGCGGGCGCCAACAGGGGCCCTGTACTCACAGATACGCAGTATTTT. As protein: CASSVAGANRGPVLTDTQYF.

In this sample, this clone turned up once. The rearrangement joins TRBV18 to TRBJ1-1; no reliable D call. V was trimmed by 0 bases and J by 0 bases, leaving 17 bases between them. The CDR3 runs to 18 residues. From germline, CDR1 is KGHSH and CDR2 LQKENI. CDR3 DNA sequence: TGTGCCAGCTCACCACCCCCGCGCGGGTGGAGGGTGAACACTGAAGCTTTCTTT. Protein: CASSPPPRGWRVNTEAFF.

The rearrangement links TRBV11-2 to TRBJ2-1; the D gene is possibly TRBD2 (5 bases). Germline V gene lookup returns CDR1 SGHAT and CDR2 FQNNGV. Trimming left V 3 bases short and J 3 bases short, with 6 bases between. The CDR3 totals 13 residues. The CDR3 loop reads CASSFTSYNEQFF. The CDR3 DNA sequence: TGTGCCAGCAGCTTCACTAGCTACAATGAGCAGTTCTTC.

The genes are TRBV7-2 and TRBJ2-7, with 12 bases fitting TRBD1. The CDR3 runs to 15 residues. V dropped 4 bases and J dropped 5; count of bases not matched to a gene: 6. CDR1 is SGHTA and CDR2 is FQGNSA in the germline V gene. DNA for the CDR3: TGTGCCAGCAGCTACCGGGACAGGGGGCTAGACGAGCAGTACTTC. Translation gives CASSYRDRGLDEQYF.

V and J are TRBV27 and TRBJ2-7, with a tentative D call TRBD2 (5 bases). The CDR3 runs 17 residues. Between the trimmed V and J ends, which lost 0 bases and 4 bases, there was a span of 19 bases. Germline loops: CDR1 MNHEY, CDR2 SMNVEV (reference sequence). The CDR3 sequence is CASSLSGGLTSWYEQYF. The CDR3 nucleotides read TGTGCCAGCAGTTTATCGGGCGGACTCACCTCTTGGTACGAGCAGTACTTC.

This clone was seen a single time. CDR3 residues: CASSPEGSYEQYF. In nucleotides, the CDR3 is TGTGCCAGCAGTCCAGAGGGCAGTTACGAGCAGTACTTC. The chain uses TRBV6-5 and TRBJ2-7; possible D gene TRBD2, 5 bases. The CDR3 is made up of 13 amino acids. Trimming shortened V by 5 bases and J by 4 bases, and 12 bases separated the two germline ends. The germline CDR1 and CDR2 sequences are MNHEY and SVGAGI.

The J gene is TRBJ1-2, the V gene TRBV6-1, with 7 bases fitting TRBD1. The germline V gene has CDR1 MNHNS and CDR2 SASEGT. CDR3 size: 13 residues. J gave up 2 bases and V 6 bases, and 3 bases lay outside the gene matches. The CDR3 reads CASSQTGNYGYTF. CDR3 sequence (DNA): TGTGCCAGCAGCCAGACAGGGAACTATGGCTACACCTTC.

The chain is built from TRBV27 and TRBJ2-7; 10 bases are a match to TRBD1. V was clipped by 5 bases and J by 3 bases; unmatched bases: 7. Germline CDR1 and CDR2: MNHEY and SMNVEV (reference sequence). The CDR3 runs 15 residues. DNA for the CDR3: TGTGCCAGCAGTCTGACAGGGGGCGAAATCTACGAGCAGTACTTC. It encodes CASSLTGGEIYEQYF.

The CDR3 here is CASSLRHRGSEQFF. In nucleotides, the CDR3 is TGTGCCAGCAGTTTACGTCACAGGGGCAGCGAGCAGTTCTTC. The rearrangement links TRBV28 to TRBJ2-1; 7 nucleotides agree with TRBD1. V shed 2 bases, J shed 10 bases, and the junction held 8 bases outside the gene matches. Germline lookup yields CDR1 MDHEN and CDR2 SYDVKM. The CDR3 is 14 amino acids.

This chain joins TRBV19 and TRBJ1-2; 9 bases line up with TRBD1. Trimming cost V 5 bases and J 1 base; bases outside gene matches: 5. CDR1 is LNHDA, CDR2 SQIVND, per germline (reference sequence). The CDR3 has 15 amino acids. Here the CDR3 DNA reads TGTGCCAGTAGTGAAGGGACAGGGTTTAACTATGGCTACACCTTC. Its protein is CASSEGTGFNYGYTF.

In DNA, the CDR3 is TGTGCCAGCAGTTCGACCCCAGGGTCCTACAATGAGCAGTTCTTC. Its translation: CASSSTPGSYNEQFF. The chain uses TRBV7-3 and TRBJ2-1; D is possibly TRBD1 (5 bases). This CDR3 spans 15 amino acids. Trimming took 6 bases from V and 1 from J, leaving 13 bases between them. The V gene's germline CDR1 is SGHTA and CDR2 FQGTGA.

The chain's CDR3 is CASSQDHTGEGTDTQYF. Written as DNA, the CDR3 is TGTGCCAGCAGCCAAGATCATACGGGAGAGGGCACAGATACGCAGTATTTT. This rearrangement joins TRBV4-2 to TRBJ2-3, with a tentative D call TRBD2 (6 bases). Germline V lookup: CDR1 LGHNA, CDR2 YNFKEQ. V gave up 0 bases and J gave up 1 base, with 14 bases separating them. The CDR3 sequence is 17 residues long.

The V gene is TRBV13, the J gene TRBJ1-5; unclear D gene. Germline assignment: CDR1 PRHDT and CDR2 FYEKMQ (reference sequence). The V and J ends lost 0 bases and 4 bases respectively, with 7 bases between them. The CDR3 totals 14 residues. The DNA of the CDR3 is TGTGCCAGCAGCTTAGGCCAGTCTAATCAGCCCCAGCATTTT. This gives the protein CASSLGQSNQPQHF.

The chain carries TRBV15 and TRBJ1-2, with a possible D match to TRBD1 (5 bases). CDR1 LNHNV and CDR2 YYDKDF come from the germline V gene (reference sequence). The V gene lost 0 bases and the J gene lost 5 bases, with 16 bases spanning the gap. The length of the CDR3 is 16 residues. CDR3 region: CATSRDLAGGGYGYTF. For the CDR3, the DNA is TGTGCCACCAGCAGAGATCTCGCGGGGGGAGGTTATGGCTACACCTTC. Supplemented by reference TRBV15 and TRBJ1-2, the full variable domain reads DAMVIQNPRYQVTQFGKPVTLSCSQTLNHNVMYWYQQKSSQAPKLLFHYYDKDFNNEADTPDNFQSRRPNTSFCFLDIRSPGLGDTAMYLCATSRDLAGGGYGYTFGSGTRLTVV.